One sample yielded the 8 T cell receptor beta chains listed below, sequenced in a study of T cell responses to AZD1222 COVID-19 vaccine. Data came from immunoSEQ multiplex PCR; TCRdb stores just in-frame clones and leaves some out. The table records roughly 87,000 clones, roughly 86% of them present only once. The sample was peripheral blood, taken 28 days after the second AZD1222 dose. These receptors originate from an adult who received the AZD1222 COVID-19 vaccine.

The chain is built from TRBV14 and TRBJ2-5; D possibly corresponds to TRBD1 (6 bases). From germline, CDR1 is SGHDN and CDR2 FVKESK. This CDR3 has 16 amino acids. V was cut by 4 bases and J by 2 bases, with 17 bases left in between. In DNA form, the CDR3 reads TGTGCCAGCAGCCTCGAGGGACACAGGCCTCAAGAGACCCAGTACTTC. Protein product: CASSLEGHRPQETQYF.

The rearrangement joins TRBV6-1 to TRBJ2-5, with 7 bases that match TRBD1. This CDR3 contains 13 residues. Per the germline V gene, CDR1 is MNHNS and CDR2 is SASEGT. V lost 8 bases and J lost 2; bases outside the gene matches: 5. The CDR3 spells CASYDRAQETQYF. CDR3 nucleotide sequence: TGTGCCAGCTATGACAGGGCACAAGAGACCCAGTACTTC.

The chain recombines TRBV10-3 with TRBJ2-1, with D perhaps matching TRBD1 or TRBD2 (5 bases each). CDR1 and CDR2 from the germline V gene are ENHRY and SYGVKD. The CDR3 totals 14 residues. V was clipped by 0 bases and J by 8 bases, with 11 bases between them. CDR3 DNA sequence: TGTGCCATCAGTGAGTCAGGGTGGGGGTATGAGCAGTTCTTC. Translated, it gives CAISESGWGYEQFF.

Only one count was recorded for this clone. The genes are TRBV15 and TRBJ2-7; tentatively, D is TRBD2 (5 bases). Per the germline V gene, CDR1 is LNHNV and CDR2 is YYDKDF (reference sequence). V was cut by 0 bases and J by 2 bases, with 17 bases left in between. CDR3 size: 17 residues. For the CDR3, the DNA is TGTGCCACCAGCAGAGATGTCGTCACAGCGGCCCCCTACGAGCAGTACTTC. Its protein is CATSRDVVTAAPYEQYF.

A single count supports this clone. The rearrangement links TRBV2 to TRBJ1-2; no clear D gene. V was pared by 5 bases and J by 8 bases, with 12 bases between. The CDR3 contains 12 residues. The V gene's germline CDR1 is SNHLY and CDR2 FYNNEI. CDR3 in amino acids: CASSLRAGGYTF. CDR3 DNA: TGTGCCAGCAGTCTTCGGGCCGGCGGCTACACCTTC.

Here the CDR3 reads CASSQWGEDYGYTF. The CDR3 DNA reads as TGCGCCAGCAGCCAATGGGGAGAAGACTATGGCTACACCTTC. This chain connects TRBV4-3 to TRBJ1-2; D is unresolved. Trimming pared 2 bases from V and 3 bases from J, leaving 10 bases between. Germline CDR1 and CDR2: LGHNA and YSLEER. CDR3 length: 14 amino acids.

The CDR3 bases are TGTGCCAGCAGCTTAGTCTCGATCAATCAGCCCCAGCATTTT. It codes for CASSLVSINQPQHF. The chain is built from TRBV7-2 and TRBJ1-5; unclear D gene. V dropped 1 base and J dropped 3 bases, with 7 bases sitting between them. CDR3 size: 14 residues. Per the germline V gene, CDR1 is SGHTA and CDR2 is FQGNSA. The full variable domain, completed using reference TRBV7-2 and TRBJ1-5, is GAGVSQSPSNKVTEKGKDVELRCDPISGHTALYWYRQSLGQGLEFLIYFQGNSAPDKSGLPSDRFSAERTGGSVSTLTIQRTQQEDSAVYLCASSLVSINQPQHFGDGTRLSIL.

Points on this clone: The junction departs from the called germline gene at one end, perhaps through a read error. The chain has TRBV15 and TRBJ2-7; D gene unclear. This CDR3 contains 14 residues. CDR1 is LNHNV and CDR2 is YYDKDF in the germline V gene (reference sequence). This chain's CDR3 is CATSRDPASDEQYF. As DNA, the CDR3 is TGTGCCACCAGCAGAGATCCAGCCTCCGACGAGCAGTACTTC.